These 2 T cell receptor beta chains were sequenced from one sample in a study of vaccination and CD4 T cells after COVID-19. Sample treatment: approximately 9-day PBMC culture with coronavirus spike peptide pools or control peptides (ViraFEST assay). The Oncomine TCR Beta short-read assay was what sequenced the DNA obtained from cultured CD4+ T cells. TCRdb recomputed calls from the PCR reads with MiXCR, one row per CDR3 protein. The sample holds 15,000 to 20,000 distinct CDR3 sequences; around 30% are singletons and the top ten take less than 20%. Their antigen targets remain unknown. Sequenced: cultured CD4+ T cells from blood. The receptors come from a human donor with COVID-19.

V and J are TRBV7-2 and TRBJ1-6; D unclear. Trimming cost V 1 base and J 0 bases, with 10 bases left between them. The germline V gene encodes CDR1 SGHTA and CDR2 FQGNSA. The CDR3 sequence is 17 residues long. The CDR3 spells CASSLDVGSSYNSPLHF. The CDR3 coding sequence is TGTGCCAGCAGCTTAGACGTTGGGAGCTCCTATAATTCACCCCTCCACTTT.

V is TRBV4-3 and J is TRBJ1-5; unclear D gene. Germline CDR1 and CDR2: LGHNA and YSLEER. V was shortened by 0 bases and J by 0 bases, with 6 bases between the two germline ends. The CDR3 loop spans 15 amino acids. The CDR3 DNA follows: TGCGCCAGCAGCCAAGATCGGTATAGCAATCAGCCCCAGCATTTT. It encodes CASSQDRYSNQPQHF.